This is a list of T cell receptor beta chains from one sample in a study of OX40 agonist ivuxolimab in advanced cancers. Here immunoSEQ multiplex PCR was the method, and the copy in TCRdb shows in-frame clones only, minus some. The table includes about 12,000 clones, about 85% detected once. The sequenced sample was CD4+ or CD8+ T cells sorted from blood, obtained in a trial of the OX40 agonist ivuxolimab. These receptors all come from an adult with an advanced solid tumor such as melanoma, head and neck, liver or kidney cancer. Both conserved end residues are part of each CDR3. Each record gives: V gene, clone size, J gene, D gene, CDR3 DNA, CDR3 protein. D genes are given only for firm matches. Where a row states a size, it is once, few, many or the class of an expanded clone; other rows omit it.

TRBV11-3	NA	TRBJ2-7	TRBD1	TGTGCCAGCAGCCTAACCGGGACAGGGGTTCACGAGCAGTACTTC	CASSLTGTGVHEQYF
TRBV6-5	NA	TRBJ1-2	TRBD1	TGTGCCAGCAGTTACTCGGGACAGGGTTATGGCTACACCTTC	CASSYSGQGYGYTF
TRBV6-1	NA	TRBJ1-1	NA	TGTGCCAGCAGTGAAGCAGGGCGCCCCCAAAAAGCTTTCTTT	CASSEAGRPQKAFF
TRBV2	NA	TRBJ1-5	NA	TGTGCCAGCAGTGAAGCGCTGAGGGTAGGGCAGCCCCAGCATTTT	CASSEALRVGQPQHF
TRBV5-8	once	TRBJ1-1	NA	TGTGCCAGCAGCCTCTACACTGAAGCTTTCTTT	CASSLYTEAFF
TRBV2	NA	TRBJ2-7	TRBD2	TGTGCCTCCAGTCCTGGGCTAGCGGAGTACGAGCAGTACTTC	CASSPGLAEYEQYF
TRBV7-2	once	TRBJ1-2	NA	TGTGCCAGCAGAAAAGAAGGGAGAAACTATGGCTACACCTTC	CASRKEGRNYGYTF
TRBV6-1	NA	TRBJ1-1	NA	TGTGCCATCCAGATTCTACTTGAAGCTTTCTTT	CAIQILLEAFF
TRBV11-1	NA	TRBJ2-7	NA	TGTGCCAGCAGCCTCGTTCCGGAAAGTATAGAGCAGTACTTC	CASSLVPESIEQYF
TRBV29-1	NA	TRBJ2-6	NA	TGCAGCGTTGAAATACAGGGTACTGGGGCCAACGTCCTGACTTTC	CSVEIQGTGANVLTF
TRBV6-5	NA	TRBJ1-1	NA	TGTGCCAGCAGTTACTCAGGGGGCACTGAAGCTTTCTTT	CASSYSGGTEAFF
TRBV11-2	NA	TRBJ2-1	NA	TGTGCCAGCAGCTTAGCCGTGACGAGGGCTTACAATGAGCAGTTCTTC	CASSLAVTRAYNEQFF
TRBV19	NA	TRBJ2-1	NA	TGTGCCAGTAGTATATCGGATACAGGGCACAATGAGCAGTTCTTC	CASSISDTGHNEQFF
TRBV12-5	NA	TRBJ2-3	NA	TGTGCTAGTGGTCCCGGCACAGATACGCAGTATTTT	CASGPGTDTQYF
TRBV6-5	NA	TRBJ1-2	NA	TGTGCCAGCAGTCCGCCGGGACCCAACTATGGCTACACCTTC	CASSPPGPNYGYTF
TRBV4-2	NA	TRBJ2-3	NA	TGTGCCAGCAGCTACGCCCCAGGGGGGATCACAGATACGCAGTATTTT	CASSYAPGGITDTQYF
TRBV6-6	NA	TRBJ1-1	TRBD1	TGTGCCAGCAGTTACAGACAGGGTCCTGACACTGAAGCTTTCTTT	CASSYRQGPDTEAFF
TRBV30	NA	TRBJ1-1	NA	TGTGCCTGGAGTGCGGGCAGCACTGAAGCTTTCTTT	CAWSAGSTEAFF
TRBV6-1	NA	TRBJ2-1	NA	TGTGCCAGCAGTGAAGCGCTTAACGGACTCTGGGGCGAGCAGTTCTTC	CASSEALNGLWGEQFF
TRBV5-5	once	TRBJ1-6	TRBD1	TGTGCCAGCAGCGACGGGACAGGGACTTATAATTCACCCCTCCACTTT	CASSDGTGTYNSPLHF
TRBV5-4	NA	TRBJ1-2	NA	TGTGCCAGCAGCTGGGGGGCAGGTGGCTACACCTTC	CASSWGAGGYTF
TRBV5-1	NA	TRBJ2-5	NA	TGCGCCAGCAGCTTGATTCTAAACCGAGAGACCCAGTACTTC	CASSLILNRETQYF
TRBV21-1	NA	TRBJ2-7	NA	TGTGCCAGCAGCAAACTTAACCCTTCGGCTATTCTCGAGCAGTACTTC	CASSKLNPSAILEQYF
TRBV6-1	NA	TRBJ2-7	NA	TGTGCCAGCAGTGAAGGTGGGTCCTACGAGCAGTACTTC	CASSEGGSYEQYF
TRBV7-6	once	TRBJ1-1	NA	TGTGCCAGCAGCTTAGTCCCGGAGATACAAAGGGGAGCTTTCTTT	CASSLVPEIQRGAFF
TRBV7-6	once	TRBJ1-3	TRBD1	TGTGCCAGCAGCTTAGCGCAGGGGGGCACCTCTGGAAACACCATATATTTT	CASSLAQGGTSGNTIYF
TRBV11-2	NA	TRBJ1-1	NA	TGTGCCAGCAGCTTAGTGTTGGGGGGAAGCACTGAAGCTTTCTTT	CASSLVLGGSTEAFF
TRBV11-2	NA	TRBJ1-1	NA	TGTGCCAGCAGCCCCACGGGCAGGGTTAACACTGAAGCTTTCTTT	CASSPTGRVNTEAFF
TRBV6-1	few	TRBJ1-1	TRBD1	TGTGCCTCTAAACCGGGACAGGTAACTGAAGCTTTCTTT	CASKPGQVTEAFF
TRBV5-1	NA	TRBJ2-7	NA	TGCGCCAGCAGCTCGAACATCTACGAGCAGTACTTC	CASSSNIYEQYF
TRBV20-1	NA	TRBJ2-2	NA	TGCAGTGCTAGGGGCACCGGGGAGCTGTTTTTT	CSARGTGELFF
TRBV2	NA	TRBJ1-1	TRBD1	TGTGCCAGCAGTGGGACAGGGACCTCCTACACTGAAGCTTTCTTT	CASSGTGTSYTEAFF
TRBV27	NA	TRBJ2-7	TRBD1	TGTGCCAGCAGTTCCCTCCCGGGACAGGGGGCGAACGAGCAGTACTTC	CASSSLPGQGANEQYF
TRBV7-6	once	TRBJ2-1	NA	TGTGCCAGCAGCTTAGTAAGGGTCCCGACCTACAATGAGCAGTTCTTC	CASSLVRVPTYNEQFF
TRBV4-1	NA	TRBJ2-3	NA	TGCGCCAGCAGCCAGCACAGCACAGATACGCAGTATTTT	CASSQHSTDTQYF
TRBV9	once	TRBJ1-1	NA	TGTGCCAGCGGGAGAGAGTCCGCCTTGGGAGACACTGAAGCTTTCTTT	CASGRESALGDTEAFF
TRBV7-9	NA	TRBJ1-3	NA	TGTGCCAGCAGCCCCGTGGGAGCAGGAAACACCATATATTTT	CASSPVGAGNTIYF
TRBV13	once	TRBJ2-7	TRBD2	TGTGCCAGCAGCTTTTCGACTAGCGGGGGCCCTGCCTACGAGCAGTACTTC	CASSFSTSGGPAYEQYF
TRBV19	NA	TRBJ2-7	NA	TGTGCCAGTAGTATGACCGAGACATACTACGAGCAGTACTTC	CASSMTETYYEQYF
TRBV7-2	NA	TRBJ2-7	TRBD1	TGTGCCAGCAGCTTAGCCGGGACAGGGGCCCGGGAGCAGTACTTC	CASSLAGTGAREQYF